At least ten counts were recorded for the clone carrying this TCR beta chain. Antigen: not known. J was trimmed by 8 bases and V by 3 bases; bases with no gene match: 4. The CDR3 is made up of 14 amino acids. Germline assignment: CDR1 LGHNA and CDR2 YSLEER. From RNA transcripts, TCR beta CDR3 regions were amplified. The HTBI primer set was used in a first-round RT-PCR of the TCR CDR3. TCRdb passed the multiplex PCR reads through MiXCR, listing each CDR3 protein once. In the table there are 220,000 or so distinct CDR3 sequences, roughly 15% of which are singletons. This record belongs to a study of T cells in Graves' hyperthyroidism and ophthalmopathy. Ophthalmopathy cases met thresholds of Clinical Activity Score at least 3, NOSPECS grade at least 4 and duration under 3 months. Study results and limitations: Most clonotypes that expanded in the thyroid above 0.001 also showed up in blood.

Sequenced sample: blood. This TCR came from a young woman with Graves' ophthalmopathy. The V gene is TRBV4-3, the J gene TRBJ1-2; the match to TRBD1 covers 12 bases. Written as DNA, the CDR3 is TGCGCCAGCAGCCAGGGACAGGGGGCTAGGGGCTACACCTTC. As protein: CASSQGQGARGYTF.